The 22 T cell receptor beta chains in this list originate from one sample, sequenced in a study of blood T cell repertoires in COVID-19. Method: immunoSEQ multiplex PCR; TCRdb's copy keeps in-frame clones and lacks some. Of some 250,000 clones in the sample, around 88% were seen once. Sequencing was done on a sample of PBMCs or T cells enriched from blood (not recorded which). The origin of the receptors is a man aged 40-49 years who had recovered from COVID-19.

This chain connects TRBV4-2 to TRBJ1-2, with D possibly being TRBD1 (5 bases). The CDR3 consists of 17 residues. The V gene lost 0 bases and the J gene lost 2 bases, with 16 bases spanning the gap. Germline V gene data show CDR1 as LGHNA and CDR2 as YNFKEQ. In DNA form, the CDR3 reads TGTGCCAGCAGCCAAGACCAAAGGGCAGGGAACAACTATGGCTACACCTTC. Residues: CASSQDQRAGNNYGYTF.

This clone was seen repeatedly, ten times or more. The chain joins TRBV4-3 to TRBJ1-2, with 8 bases identical to TRBD1. Trimming removed 0 bases from V and 4 bases from J; junction bases left unmatched: 7. The CDR3 consists of 16 residues. Germline CDR1 and CDR2: LGHNA and YSLEER. This CDR3 reads CASSQDTQGVLYGYTF. The CDR3 bases are TGCGCCAGCAGCCAAGACACACAGGGGGTCCTCTATGGCTACACCTTC.

The chain joins TRBV19 to TRBJ2-5; 9 bases match TRBD2. This CDR3 comprises 14 residues. Unmatched junction bases numbered 8, after V lost 7 bases and J lost 5 bases. Germline CDR1 LNHDA, CDR2 SQIVND (reference sequence). CDR3 nucleotides: TGTGCCAGTACGTCGACTAGCGGAGGGGAGACCCAGTACTTC. It specifies CASTSTSGGETQYF.

This chain connects TRBV19 to TRBJ2-2; no firm D call. V was shortened by 7 bases and J by 2 bases, with 11 bases between the two germline ends. CDR1 and CDR2 from the germline V gene are LNHDA and SQIVND (reference sequence). The CDR3 consists of 14 residues. CDR3 in amino acids: CASILQINTGELFF. The CDR3, as DNA: TGTGCCAGTATTTTGCAGATAAACACCGGGGAGCTGTTTTTT.

V gene TRBV25-1 combines with J gene TRBJ1-5; weak D call: TRBD1 (6 bases). There are 15 residues in the CDR3. Germline-derived CDR1 and CDR2 are MGHDK and SYGVNS. The germline V and J ends were trimmed by 2 bases and 2 bases, with 10 bases remaining between them. In DNA form, the CDR3 reads TGTGCCAGCAGTGAAAGGGGGAAGGGCAATCAGCCCCAGCATTTT. It is translated as CASSERGKGNQPQHF.

The gene calls are TRBV18 and TRBJ1-1; 11 nucleotides line up with TRBD1. The junction had 7 bases not matched to a gene; V was cut back by 3 bases and J by 7 bases. The CDR3 length is 15 residues. Germline V gene sequence: CDR1 KGHSH, CDR2 LQKENI. CDR3 coding DNA: TGTGCCAGCTCACCCAGGACAGGGGGCGAATATGAAGCTTTCTTT. Translating gives CASSPRTGGEYEAFF.

This clone was picked up a small number of times. The rearrangement joins TRBV7-9 to TRBJ1-3; D call uncertain. With 6 bases removed from V and 2 bases from J, the gap between germline ends came to 11 bases. Germline CDR1 SEHNR, CDR2 FQNEAQ (reference sequence). The CDR3 is made up of 14 amino acids. The CDR3 bases are TGTGCCAGCAGGGAGAGGTCCACTGGAAACACCATATATTTT. It encodes CASRERSTGNTIYF.

V usage is TRBV15 and J usage is TRBJ1-5; D might be TRBD1 (5 bases). Per the germline V gene, CDR1 is LNHNV and CDR2 is YYDKDF (reference sequence). The CDR3 consists of 13 residues. Trimming took off 6 bases at V and 6 bases at J, with 12 bases between the two ends. Written as DNA, the CDR3 is TGTGCCACCAGTCACGTCAGGGTTCAGCCCCAGCATTTT. Amino acid sequence: CATSHVRVQPQHF.

The chain employs TRBV4-1 and TRBJ1-1; 9 bases are shared with TRBD1. The CDR3 runs 18 residues. CDR1 and CDR2 from the germline V gene are MGHRA and YSYEKL. V was pared by 3 bases and J by 1 base, with 12 bases of the junction left unmatched. The CDR3 DNA sequence: TGCGCCAGCAGCCATGATGCCGGGACAGGGAGGGCGAACACTGAAGCTTTCTTT. This translates into CASSHDAGTGRANTEAFF.

The rearrangement joins TRBV5-6 to TRBJ2-3; TRBD2 matches at 8 bases. The CDR3 spans 17 residues. Germline CDR1 SGHDT, CDR2 YYEEEE. With V trimmed by 1 base and J by 0 bases, 7 bases remained unmatched. CDR3 nucleotide sequence: TGTGCCAGCAGCTTGTGGGCGGGAGGAGCTAGCACAGATACGCAGTATTTT. Residues: CASSLWAGGASTDTQYF.

The chain recombines TRBV19 with TRBJ2-6; no definite D call. This CDR3 region has 16 residues. Germline V CDR1 and CDR2: LNHDA, SQIVND (reference sequence). Trimming took off 6 bases at V and 1 base at J, with 13 bases between the two ends. CDR3 protein: CASSPTTWSGANVLTF. CDR3 nucleotide sequence: TGTGCCAGTAGCCCGACGACATGGTCTGGGGCCAACGTCCTGACTTTC.

This clone has just one count. V is TRBV28 and J is TRBJ1-3; the D is unclear. V was shortened by 1 base and J by 0 bases, with 7 bases between the two germline ends. Per germline, CDR1 MDHEN and CDR2 SYDVKM. CDR3 size: 15 residues. CDR3 nucleotides: TGTGCCAGCAGTTTATCCGGTTACTCTGGAAACACCATATATTTT. This sequence encodes CASSLSGYSGNTIYF.

The chain recombines TRBV7-9 with TRBJ1-1, with D possibly matching TRBD1 (5 bases). The CDR3 covers 14 residues. Germline assignment: CDR1 SEHNR and CDR2 FQNEAQ (reference sequence). Trimming removed 6 bases from V and 5 bases from J, with 16 bases in between. This CDR3 is CASRPEGGGTEAFF. In DNA form, the CDR3 reads TGTGCCAGCAGACCGGAGGGCGGGGGAACTGAAGCTTTCTTT.

V is TRBV3-1 (or the pseudogene TRBV3-2) and J is TRBJ2-7; 8 bases map to TRBD2. Germline V CDR1 and CDR2: LGHDT, YNNKEL (reference sequence). V shed 3 bases, J shed 3 bases, and the junction held 7 bases outside the gene matches. The length of the CDR3 is 15 residues. The CDR3 sequence is CASSHQAGVIYEQYF. The CDR3 nucleotides read TGTGCCAGCAGCCACCAAGCGGGAGTGATCTACGAGCAGTACTTC.

This clone showed up many times. This rearrangement joins TRBV11-2 to TRBJ2-1; 8 positions agree with TRBD1. Germline loops: CDR1 SGHAT, CDR2 FQNNGV. This CDR3 has 15 residues. J gave up 7 bases and V 4 bases, and 9 bases lay outside the gene matches. The CDR3 DNA sequence: TGTGCCAGCAGCTCTCTCTCAGGGGGCTGGAATGAGCAGTTCTTC. It is translated as CASSSLSGGWNEQFF.

The chain carries TRBV2 and TRBJ2-4, with D maybe TRBD1 (6 bases). Germline V gives CDR1 SNHLY, CDR2 FYNNEI. Between the trimmed V and J ends, which lost 4 bases and 6 bases, there was a span of 19 bases. The CDR3 loop spans 16 amino acids. CDR3 DNA sequence: TGTGCCAGCAGTGGGGCAGGGGTAGTGTATGGAAACATTCAGTACTTC. Translated: CASSGAGVVYGNIQYF.

This sequence joins TRBV30 and TRBJ1-2; D is ambiguous. V shed 1 base and J shed 4 bases, with 13 bases lying between them. The CDR3 sequence is 14 residues long. Looked up from germline, CDR1 is GTSNPN and CDR2 is SVGIG (reference sequence). Written as DNA, the CDR3 is TGTGCCTGGAGTGGAATCCGGTGGAGCTATGGCTACACCTTC. Amino acid sequence: CAWSGIRWSYGYTF.

The chain carries TRBV20-1 and TRBJ2-1; D gene uncertain. This CDR3 region has 11 residues. Trimming shortened V by 3 bases and J by 7 bases, and 7 bases separated the two germline ends. CDR1 is DFQATT and CDR2 is SNEGSKA in the germline V gene (reference sequence). CDR3 amino acids: CSASSKNEQFF. The DNA for the CDR3 is TGCAGTGCTAGTTCAAAAAATGAGCAGTTCTTC.

This clone was seen just once. This chain uses TRBV2 with TRBJ1-1; D remains unclear. Trimming stripped 4 bases from V and 0 bases from J, with 9 bases between. CDR1 and CDR2 (germline): SNHLY, FYNNEI. The CDR3 length is 14 residues. The CDR3 nucleotides read TGTGCCAGCAGTGGGCGCGGTGTGAACACTGAAGCTTTCTTT. Translated, it gives CASSGRGVNTEAFF.

The chain uses TRBV6-4 and TRBJ2-1, with D possibly being TRBD2 (6 bases). This CDR3 spans 17 amino acids. Trimming removed 7 bases at V and 5 bases at J, with 24 bases between. The germline V gene has CDR1 MRHNA and CDR2 SNTAGT. Written as DNA, the CDR3 is TGTGCCAGCAACCAAAGTGAGGGAGGAAATTGGGACAATGAGCAGTTCTTC. It translates to CASNQSEGGNWDNEQFF.

V is TRBV7-9 and J is TRBJ2-2; no reliable D call. This CDR3 region has 13 residues. Germline-derived CDR1 and CDR2 are SEHNR and FQNEAQ (reference sequence). Trimming left V 1 base short and J 7 bases short, with 7 bases between. The CDR3 bases are TGTGCCAGCAGCTTAGGTCACAACGGGGAGCTGTTTTTT. Translated, it gives CASSLGHNGELFF.

V usage is TRBV7-6 and J usage is TRBJ1-5; D is unresolved. Germline lookup yields CDR1 SGHVS and CDR2 FNYEAQ. The V end lost 5 bases, the J end lost 6 bases, and 17 bases lay between the germline ends. The CDR3 is 15 amino acids. This CDR3 is CASSPMGRLVQPQHF. The CDR3 nucleotides read TGTGCCAGCAGCCCGATGGGCCGCCTGGTTCAGCCCCAGCATTTT.